The clone carrying this TCR beta chain has just one count. The PCR made use of 60 Vbeta and 13 Jbeta primers. Profiling relied on immunoSEQ multiplex PCR, and the TCRdb table lists in-frame clones only, not all of them. The data contain approximately 150,000 clones, just under 85% of them singletons. The entry originates in a study of cytomegalovirus exposure and HLA in healthy donors. The CDR3 sequence is 16 residues long. Trimming removed 2 bases at V and 0 bases at J, with 14 bases between. The germline gives CDR1 WSHSY, CDR2 SAAADI. This chain joins TRBV10-2 and TRBJ2-7; D gene uncertain. Sequencing used PBMCs. The clonotype was recovered from a girl aged 10 to 17 in good health and CMV-seropositive. The CDR3 DNA is TGCGCCAGCAGTGAGCCCGGGTCACCTTACTCCTACGAGCAGTACTTC. Its protein product is CASSEPGSPYSYEQYF.